Listed here is a single TCR beta chain. The CDR3 sequence is 13 residues long. CDR1 SGHAT and CDR2 FQNNGV come from the germline V gene. Trimming took 0 bases from V and 7 from J, leaving 7 bases between them. The sample originates from a study of T-cell memory formation after mild COVID-19. Barcoded TCR alpha and TCR beta cDNA libraries with UMIs came from 5'RACE using constant-segment primers. MiXCR was run by TCRdb on the 5' RACE reads, yielding one entry per CDR3 protein. This repertoire shows 150,000 to 200,000 distinct CDR3 sequences, roughly 11% found once; its top ten account for approximately 3.8%.

The chain couples TRBV11-2 to TRBJ2-1; no definite D call. This clonotype was sampled from a man aged 18 to 30 who had mild COVID-19 (a few samples of this study predate the infection). Cell type and time point are not known. The sample consisted of PBMCs or a T cell subset sorted from them (not recorded which). CDR3 region: CASSLDARNEQFF. CDR3 sequence (DNA): TGTGCCAGCAGCTTAGATGCCAGAAATGAGCAGTTCTTC.